These T cell receptor beta chains were read from a single sample in a study of vaccination and CD4 T cells after COVID-19. The antigens of these receptors remain unknown. One entry per CDR3 protein results from TCRdb running MiXCR on the PCR reads. This sample yields more than 9,500 distinct CDR3 sequences, of which around three fifths are seen a single time; over 10% belongs to the top ten. Sequenced material: CD4+ T cells from blood, cultured in vitro. These receptor sequences come from a human donor who had recovered from COVID-19. The CDR3 runs from the conserved cysteine through the conserved F or W. Fields, in order: clone size, V gene, J gene, D gene, CDR3 protein, CDR3 DNA. A D gene is named only where the DNA matches it firmly. The size of a clone is reported for some rows only, either as once, few or many, or as a class for expanded clones.

once	TRBV10-3	TRBJ2-1	-	CAISESSSGGDEQFF	TGTGCCATCAGTGAGTCAAGTAGCGGAGGTGATGAGCAGTTCTTC
few	TRBV20-1	TRBJ2-1	TRBD2	CSAPGLAGGPVNEQFF	TGCAGTGCTCCCGGACTAGCGGGAGGGCCAGTCAATGAGCAGTTCTTC
-	TRBV6-1	TRBJ2-1	TRBD2	CASSSGLVYNEQFF	TGTGCCAGCAGCTCCGGACTAGTCTACAATGAGCAGTTCTTC
-	TRBV6-1	TRBJ2-5	TRBD1	CASRRTGETQYF	TGTGCCAGCAGACGGACAGGGGAGACCCAGTACTTC
few	TRBV9	TRBJ2-2	-	CASSVDTNTGELFF	TGTGCCAGCAGCGTAGACACGAACACCGGGGAGCTGTTTTTT
few	TRBV27	TRBJ1-1	-	CASSFSYRGSSEAFF	TGTGCCAGCAGTTTTAGTTATCGGGGTTCTTCTGAAGCTTTCTTT
-	TRBV2	TRBJ1-1	-	CASSGGLRGTEAFF	TGTGCCAGCAGTGGTGGACTGCGGGGCACTGAAGCTTTCTTT
-	TRBV28	TRBJ2-2	-	CASSWGLRGLPGELFF	TGTGCCAGCAGTTGGGGGTTGAGGGGACTCCCCGGGGAGCTGTTTTTT
few	TRBV20-1	TRBJ2-6	-	CSARDRRLGAPGANVLTF	TGCAGTGCTAGAGATAGACGTTTGGGGGCGCCTGGGGCCAACGTCCTGACTTTC
-	TRBV7-3	TRBJ2-5	TRBD2	CASSFLGEGSGEETQYF	TGTGCCAGCAGCTTTCTCGGGGAGGGAAGCGGCGAGGAGACCCAGTACTTC
-	TRBV7-8	TRBJ2-1	TRBD2	CASGGRALNEQFF	TGTGCCAGCGGCGGGAGGGCCCTTAATGAGCAGTTCTTC
-	TRBV10-3	TRBJ2-7	TRBD1	CAISDSGTAANEQYF	TGTGCCATCAGTGACTCCGGGACAGCTGCCAACGAGCAGTACTTC
-	TRBV30	TRBJ1-2	TRBD1	CAWSQAGGWGYTF	TGTGCCTGGAGTCAGGCAGGGGGCTGGGGCTACACCTTC
-	TRBV2	TRBJ2-4	-	CASSPTPLLAKNIQYF	TGTGCCAGCAGCCCTACTCCTTTACTTGCCAAAAACATTCAGTACTTC
-	TRBV27	TRBJ2-6	TRBD1	CASSFEGAAGANVLTF	TGTGCCAGCAGTTTCGAGGGGGCGGCTGGGGCCAACGTCCTGACTTTC
-	TRBV19	TRBJ2-5	-	CASTRAYSIQETQYF	TGTGCCAGTACGAGGGCCTATTCCATCCAAGAGACCCAGTACTTC
-	TRBV6-5	TRBJ2-7	TRBD1	CASSYRGTGFHEQYF	TGTGCCAGCAGTTATCGCGGGACAGGGTTCCACGAGCAGTACTTC
-	TRBV29-1	TRBJ1-1	-	CSIFRDKNTEAFF	TGCAGCATTTTCCGGGACAAGAACACTGAAGCTTTCTTT
-	TRBV10-3	TRBJ1-1	-	CAISDGGRRMNTEAFF	TGTGCCATCAGTGATGGGGGGCGCCGGATGAACACTGAAGCTTTCTTT
-	TRBV24-1	TRBJ2-5	-	CATSDLVGGVHQETQYF	TGTGCCACCAGTGATTTAGTGGGCGGAGTCCACCAAGAGACCCAGTACTTC
-	TRBV7-6	TRBJ2-1	-	CASSLRASGAHNEQFF	TGTGCCAGCAGTCTGCGGGCGTCGGGTGCACACAATGAGCAGTTCTTC
-	TRBV6-1	TRBJ2-3	TRBD2	CASSELAGGPDTQYF	TGTGCCAGCAGTGAACTAGCGGGAGGGCCAGATACGCAGTATTTT
few	TRBV5-4	TRBJ1-1	-	CASSPSGGGTEAFF	TGTGCCAGCAGCCCGAGTGGGGGGGGAACTGAAGCTTTCTTT
once	TRBV4-3	TRBJ2-7	-	CASSQDMQGEQYF	TGCGCCAGCAGCCAAGATATGCAGGGCGAGCAGTACTTC
-	TRBV19	TRBJ2-5	TRBD1	CASRDRSRSGETQYF	TGTGCCAGTCGGGACAGGTCCCGATCCGGGGAGACCCAGTACTTC
-	TRBV11-2	TRBJ1-3	-	CASSQGNTIYF	TGTGCCAGCAGCCAAGGAAACACCATATATTTT
few	TRBV19	TRBJ2-3	-	CASSTDSFWEHTDTQYF	TGTGCCAGTAGTACGGACTCTTTCTGGGAACACACAGATACGCAGTATTTT
-	TRBV30	TRBJ1-2	TRBD1	CAWAAIKGQGPNGYTF	TGTGCCTGGGCTGCGATCAAAGGACAGGGACCAAATGGCTACACCTTC
-	TRBV20-1	TRBJ2-1	TRBD2	CSARTSGFYNEQFF	TGCAGTGCTAGGACTAGCGGGTTTTACAATGAGCAGTTCTTC
few	TRBV5-8	TRBJ2-5	TRBD2	CASSLEVRLAGSPETQYF	TGTGCCAGCAGCTTGGAAGTTAGGCTAGCGGGATCCCCAGAGACCCAGTACTTC
-	TRBV20-1	TRBJ2-5	-	CSARAGQETQYF	TGCAGTGCTAGGGCGGGACAAGAGACCCAGTACTTC
-	TRBV7-2	TRBJ1-5	-	CASSSPAVNQPQHF	TGTGCCAGCAGCTCCCCCGCGGTCAATCAGCCCCAGCATTTT
-	TRBV19	TRBJ2-7	TRBD1	CASSHTGGDLGEQYF	TGTGCCAGTAGCCACACAGGGGGCGATTTAGGCGAGCAGTACTTC
-	TRBV19	TRBJ2-5	TRBD2	CARKGGFAETQYF	TGTGCCAGGAAGGGAGGGTTCGCGGAGACCCAGTACTTC
medium-sized	TRBV20-1	TRBJ1-5	-	CSARDLRSGQPQHF	TGCAGTGCTAGAGATCTGAGGAGTGGACAGCCCCAGCATTTT
-	TRBV20-1	TRBJ1-2	TRBD1	CSASCPPKPETGMNTDGYTF	TGCAGTGCTAGTTGCCCCCCGAAGCCAGAGACAGGGATGAATACGGACGGCTACACCTTC
-	TRBV7-3	TRBJ1-1	TRBD1	CASSLVAGGEAFF	TGTGCCAGCAGCTTAGTGGCAGGGGGAGAAGCTTTCTTT
-	TRBV28	TRBJ1-5	-	CASSFSNQPQHF	TGTGCCAGCAGTTTCAGCAATCAGCCCCAGCATTTT
few	TRBV7-2	TRBJ2-3	TRBD2	CASSLAGAGGTDTQYF	TGTGCCAGCAGCTTAGCCGGAGCGGGGGGCACAGATACGCAGTATTTT
-	TRBV21-1	TRBJ2-3	-	CASSITPDTQYF	TGTGCCAGCAGCATCACGCCCGATACGCAGTATTTT
-	TRBV19	TRBJ2-1	TRBD1	CASRIIPGQGRGGVNEQFF	TGTGCCAGTAGGATCATCCCGGGACAGGGGAGAGGGGGAGTGAATGAGCAGTTCTTC
few	TRBV7-2	TRBJ2-7	-	CASSLVSYEQYF	TGTGCCAGCAGCTTAGTATCCTACGAGCAGTACTTC
-	TRBV6-2/TRBV6-3	TRBJ2-7	-	CASSYIDGSQYF	TGTGCCAGCAGTTACATCGACGGATCGCAGTACTTC
-	TRBV15	TRBJ1-2	TRBD1	CATSRGGMGQDTYGYTF	TGTGCCACCAGCAGAGGAGGGATGGGACAGGACACATATGGCTACACCTTC
few	TRBV7-2	TRBJ1-5	TRBD1	CASSRGQVDNQPQHF	TGTGCCAGCAGTCGCGGACAGGTCGACAATCAGCCCCAGCATTTT
-	TRBV24-1	TRBJ2-1	-	CATSAVNEQFF	TGTGCCACCAGTGCCGTCAATGAGCAGTTCTTC
-	TRBV6-1	TRBJ2-1	-	CASEEGYEQFF	TGTGCCAGCGAGGAGGGCTATGAGCAGTTCTTC
few	TRBV21-1	TRBJ1-5	-	CASSKFGDRLGQPQHF	TGTGCCAGCAGCAAATTTGGGGACAGGTTGGGTCAGCCCCAGCATTTT
-	TRBV7-2	TRBJ1-1	-	CASSLAPRSNTEAFF	TGTGCCAGCAGCTTAGCTCCCCGGTCGAACACTGAAGCTTTCTTT
-	TRBV2	TRBJ1-1	-	CASSGQGLGNTEAFF	TGTGCCAGCAGTGGTCAGGGTCTGGGGAACACTGAAGCTTTCTTT
-	TRBV19	TRBJ2-3	-	CASGPITGTDTQYF	TGTGCCAGCGGGCCCATAACGGGCACAGATACGCAGTATTTT
few	TRBV6-1	TRBJ1-1	-	CASSEAGGGYTEAFF	TGTGCCAGCAGTGAAGCTGGGGGGGGGTACACTGAAGCTTTCTTT
large	TRBV7-2	TRBJ2-5	-	CASSLASQETQYF	TGTGCCAGCAGCTTAGCGTCCCAAGAGACCCAGTACTTC